The 32 T cell receptor beta chains in this list originate from one sample, sequenced in a study of blood T cells in healthy people across ages. It was with a sample-barcoded 5' primer and a J-beta primer mix that a second PCR of about 7 to 12 cycles was run. TCRdb re-derived calls from the 5' RACE reads in MiXCR, one entry per CDR3 protein. The table includes some 1.4 million distinct CDR3 sequences, roughly 45% detected once. The sequenced sample consisted of blood. The receptors were sampled from a woman aged 18-35 years in good health.

This clonotype has a handful of counts. The rearrangement uses TRBV5-1 and TRBJ2-1; 7 nucleotides line up with TRBD2. The CDR3 extends over 15 amino acids. Germline loops: CDR1 SGHRS, CDR2 YFSETQ. V shed 4 bases and J 3 bases; nucleotides not matched to a gene: 7. The CDR3 here is CASSDTGGGYNEQFF. Here the CDR3 DNA reads TGCGCCAGCAGCGATACTGGCGGGGGCTACAATGAGCAGTTCTTC. The whole variable domain, filled in from reference TRBV5-1 and TRBJ2-1, reads KAGVTQTPRYLIKTRGQQVTLSCSPISGHRSVSWYQQTPGQGLQFLFEYFSETQRNKGNFPGRFSGRQFSNSRSEMNVSTLELGDSALYLCASSDTGGGYNEQFFGPGTRLTVL.

This clonotype was counted only a few times. The rearrangement links TRBV30 to TRBJ2-1, with TRBD2 identical over 7 bases. The germline V gene has CDR1 GTSNPN and CDR2 SVGIG (reference sequence). V was pared by 2 bases and J by 6 bases, with 7 bases of the junction left unmatched. This CDR3 spans 14 amino acids. The CDR3 loop reads CAWSPPGRGNEQFF. The DNA of the CDR3 is TGTGCCTGGAGTCCCCCGGGGAGGGGCAATGAGCAGTTCTTC.

The J gene is TRBJ1-2, the V gene TRBV6-5, with TRBD1 as a possible D gene (5 bases). V was trimmed by 2 bases and J by 4 bases, leaving 14 bases between them. The CDR3 consists of 15 residues. Looked up from germline, CDR1 is MNHEY and CDR2 is SVGAGI. CDR3 sequence: CASSYRTSGSYGYTF. The CDR3 nucleotides are TGTGCCAGCAGTTACAGGACATCAGGGAGCTATGGCTACACCTTC.

V and J are TRBV5-1 and TRBJ2-1; possibly TRBD1 for D (6 bases). Germline values: CDR1 SGHRS, CDR2 YFSETQ. CDR3 length: 16 residues. Trimming left V 4 bases short and J 0 bases short, with 14 bases between. CDR3 bases: TGCGCCAGCAGCGCTCACAGGGCCCCCTCCTACAATGAGCAGTTCTTC. Translated, it gives CASSAHRAPSYNEQFF.

The chain carries TRBV5-1 and TRBJ1-2; 8 bases map to TRBD1. This CDR3 has 15 residues. Germline trimming cut 0 bases from V and 7 bases from J; bases unmatched to any gene: 8. Germline lookup yields CDR1 SGHRS and CDR2 YFSETQ. The CDR3: CASSLGQGAPGGYTF. CDR3 nucleotide sequence: TGCGCCAGCAGCTTGGGCCAGGGGGCGCCTGGTGGCTACACCTTC.

The chain is built from TRBV29-1 and TRBJ1-3; the D gene is possibly TRBD1 (5 bases). CDR1 and CDR2 from the germline V gene are SQVTM and ANQGSEA. Trimming left V 2 bases short and J 7 bases short, with 18 bases between. The CDR3 is 15 residues long. CDR3 sequence reads: CSVEKPPGLRNTIYF. CDR3 bases: TGCAGCGTTGAAAAACCCCCAGGGCTCAGGAACACCATATATTTT. Full variable domain (outside the CDR3, taken from reference TRBV29-1 and TRBJ1-3): SAVISQKPSRDICQRGTSLTIQCQVDSQVTMMFWYRQQPGQSLTLIATANQGSEATYESGFVIDKFPISRPNLTFSTLTVSNMSPEDSSIYLCSVEKPPGLRNTIYFGEGSWLTVV.

This sequence joins TRBV27 and TRBJ2-3; 9 bases are shared with TRBD2. V lost 2 bases and J lost 0; bases outside the gene matches: 9. Germline V gene data show CDR1 as MNHEY and CDR2 as SMNVEV (reference sequence). The CDR3 has 18 residues. The CDR3 loop reads CASSLRPASGTSTDTQYF. Written as DNA, the CDR3 is TGTGCCAGCAGTTTAAGGCCGGCTAGCGGGACGAGCACAGATACGCAGTATTTT.

This clonotype has at least ten counts. The chain joins TRBV7-8 to TRBJ2-1; the D is unclear. Germline lookup yields CDR1 SGHVS and CDR2 FQNEAQ. This CDR3 region has 14 residues. Trimming pared 0 bases from V and 13 bases from J, leaving 16 bases between. The CDR3 loop reads CASSLARHGPHQFF. For the CDR3, the DNA is TGTGCCAGCAGCTTAGCCCGACACGGCCCACACCAGTTCTTC.

The chain uses TRBV29-1 and TRBJ2-5, with 7 nucleotides matching TRBD2. The junction had 2 bases not matched to a gene; V was cut back by 5 bases and J by 2 bases. This CDR3 is built from 12 residues. Germline values: CDR1 SQVTM, CDR2 ANQGSEA. CDR3 sequence (DNA): TGCAGCGTTTGGGGGGGACAAGAGACCCAGTACTTC. Protein sequence: CSVWGGQETQYF.

The chain combines TRBV12-3 or TRBV12-4 with TRBJ2-7; the D is unclear. There are 14 residues in the CDR3. V was pared by 6 bases and J by 2 bases, with 14 bases between. This chain's CDR3 is CASSPVGAAYEQYF. DNA for the CDR3: TGTGCCAGCAGCCCCGTGGGCGCGGCCTACGAGCAGTACTTC.

The chain joins TRBV12-3 or TRBV12-4 to TRBJ2-1, with TRBD2 matching 10 bases. This CDR3 comprises 14 residues. J lost 8 bases, V lost 2 bases, and 3 bases had no gene match. The CDR3 region is CASSLKLAGDEQFF. The DNA for the CDR3 is TGTGCCAGCAGTTTAAAGCTAGCGGGAGATGAGCAGTTCTTC.

The CDR3 region has the DNA TGTGCCAGCAGTGAAAGGGACAGTGGCGGCTACACCTTC. It encodes CASSERDSGGYTF. The chain uses TRBV25-1 and TRBJ1-2; TRBD1 matches 7 bases. The germline V gene has CDR1 MGHDK and CDR2 SYGVNS. Trimming cost V 2 bases and J 8 bases; bases outside gene matches: 5. The CDR3 runs 13 residues.

This clonotype has just a few counts. This chain joins TRBV12-3 or TRBV12-4 and TRBJ1-2; TRBD1 is a possible D gene (5 bases). Trimming left V 6 bases short and J 5 bases short, with 16 bases between. The CDR3 is 14 amino acids. The CDR3 DNA reads as TGTGCCAGCAGGGCCGACAGCGACTATTATGGCTACACCTTC. Translated, it gives CASRADSDYYGYTF.

The DNA of the CDR3 is TGTGCCAGCAGCCGTTCCCTGGAGCTGTTTTTT. Translation: CASSRSLELFF. The chain employs TRBV11-1 and TRBJ2-2; D not certain. In germline, CDR1 is SGHAT, CDR2 FQDESV (reference sequence). V was trimmed by 5 bases and J by 10 bases, leaving 8 bases between them. CDR3 length equals 11 residues. Variable domain in full (rest from reference TRBV11-1 and TRBJ2-2): EAEVAQSPRYKITEKSQAVAFWCDPISGHATLYWYRQILGQGPELLVQFQDESVVDDSQLPKDRFSAERLKGVDSTLKIQPAELGDSAMYLCASSRSLELFFGEGSRLTVL.

Points on this clonotype: A much larger clone differs from this one at a single base, so this may be a read error. This chain uses TRBV6-6 with TRBJ2-3; TRBD1 agrees at 8 bases. The CDR3 runs to 12 residues. Per germline, CDR1 MNHNY and CDR2 SVGAGI (reference sequence). CDR3 region: CAGRQGTDTQYF. CDR3 nucleotide sequence: TGTGCCGGCAGACAGGGGACAGATACGCAGTATTTT.

This clonotype appeared a single time. The chain is built from TRBV27 and TRBJ1-1; no clear D gene. CDR1 and CDR2 (germline): MNHEY, SMNVEV (reference sequence). This CDR3 spans 15 amino acids. V was clipped by 0 bases and J by 4 bases, with 12 bases between them. The CDR3 DNA reads TGTGCCAGCAGTTTATCTGGAGGGCCGGTCACTGAAGCTTTCTTT. Translated, it gives CASSLSGGPVTEAFF.

The rearrangement joins TRBV29-1 to TRBJ2-5; a possible D gene is TRBD1 (6 bases). CDR3 length: 15 residues. The germline V gene has CDR1 SQVTM and CDR2 ANQGSEA. Trimming stripped 3 bases from V and 11 bases from J, with 25 bases between. CDR3 in DNA: TGCAGCGTTGACCCGGGTCCGTTGCAGGGGAATGAGCAGTACTTC. Translation gives CSVDPGPLQGNEQYF. Combining the CDR3 with reference TRBV29-1 and TRBJ2-5 gives the whole variable domain SAVISQKPSRDICQRGTSLTIQCQVDSQVTMMFWYRQQPGQSLTLIATANQGSEATYESGFVIDKFPISRPNLTFSTLTVSNMSPEDSSIYLCSVDPGPLQGNEQYFGPGTRLLVL.

This clonotype has a handful of counts. CDR3 amino acids: CASSLQPPNEQFF. DNA for the CDR3: TGTGCCAGCAGTTTGCAGCCTCCCAATGAGCAGTTCTTC. The chain combines TRBV28 with TRBJ2-1; D gene uncertain. There are 13 residues in the CDR3. Germline V gene sequence: CDR1 MDHEN, CDR2 SYDVKM. Trimming took off 3 bases at V and 6 bases at J, with 9 bases between the two ends.

In its sample, this clonotype was seen a few times. This rearrangement joins TRBV10-3 to TRBJ2-4; no definite D call. From germline, CDR1 is ENHRY and CDR2 SYGVKD. V was shortened by 0 bases and J by 7 bases, with 10 bases between the two germline ends. The CDR3 length is 14 residues. The CDR3 DNA reads TGTGCCATCAGTGAGTCGACGGGTGGGAACATTCAGTACTTC. Translated, it gives CAISESTGGNIQYF.

This clonotype showed up just a few times. The chain employs TRBV10-2 and TRBJ2-5; no clear D gene. Germline V gene sequence: CDR1 WSHSY, CDR2 SAAADI. The germline V and J ends were trimmed by 3 bases and 6 bases, with 5 bases remaining between them. The CDR3 spans 11 residues. The CDR3 DNA reads TGCGCCAGCAGTGATGGGCAGACCCAGTACTTC. This codes for CASSDGQTQYF.

This sequence joins TRBV7-8 and TRBJ1-2, with TRBD1 matching 9 bases. The germline CDR1 and CDR2 sequences are SGHVS and FQNEAQ. The CDR3 runs 15 residues. Germline trimming cut 0 bases from V and 6 bases from J; bases unmatched to any gene: 5. In DNA form, the CDR3 reads TGTGCCAGCAGCTTAGCGCAACAGGGGGCGGATGGCTACACCTTC. Translating gives CASSLAQQGADGYTF.

The gene calls are TRBV18 and TRBJ1-2; 7 bases align to TRBD1. V dropped 6 bases and J dropped 0; count of bases not matched to a gene: 22. The CDR3 runs 20 residues. The germline V gene has CDR1 KGHSH and CDR2 LQKENI. CDR3 bases: TGTGCCAGCTCCCTACGAAATCGCGGACAGGAAAACGCAGCTAACTATGGCTACACCTTC. Its protein is CASSLRNRGQENAANYGYTF.

The DNA of the CDR3 is TGTGCCAGCAGCTTAACTAGCGACAATGAGCAGTTCTTC. This codes for CASSLTSDNEQFF. The V and J genes are TRBV6-5 and TRBJ2-1; 7 bases agree with TRBD2. Trimming removed 6 bases from V and 5 bases from J; junction bases left unmatched: 4. The CDR3 is 13 residues long. Per the germline V gene, CDR1 is MNHEY and CDR2 is SVGAGI.

This chain links TRBV3-1 with TRBJ2-3; the D gene is possibly TRBD1 (6 bases). The CDR3 covers 13 residues. With 8 bases removed from V and 6 bases from J, the gap between germline ends came to 15 bases. The germline CDR1 and CDR2 sequences are LGHDT and YNNKEL (reference sequence). The DNA of the CDR3 is TGTGCCAGCGGGTACCACGACAGGGATACGCAGTATTTT. It translates to CASGYHDRDTQYF.

This clonotype has a handful of counts. The J gene is TRBJ1-1, the V gene TRBV6-1; D is undetermined. The CDR3 length is 12 residues. Trimming took 7 bases from V and 7 from J, leaving 13 bases between them. Germline lookup yields CDR1 MNHNS and CDR2 SASEGT. CDR3 bases: TGTGCCAGCATGGGTTTGAAAGATGAAGCTTTCTTT. Its protein is CASMGLKDEAFF.

The chain couples TRBV20-1 to TRBJ1-5, with 7 positions matching TRBD1. This CDR3 contains 14 residues. The ends lost 6 bases at V and 10 bases at J; junction bases unmatched: 15. From germline, CDR1 is DFQATT and CDR2 SNEGSKA (reference sequence). This CDR3 reads CSAGRTGQREPQHF. The CDR3 DNA reads as TGCAGTGCAGGGCGGACAGGCCAACGGGAACCCCAGCATTTT.

The rearrangement links TRBV4-1 to TRBJ2-1; TRBD2 is a possible D gene (5 bases). Trimming left V 0 bases short and J 3 bases short, with 18 bases between. CDR3 size: 18 residues. CDR1 and CDR2 from the germline V gene are MGHRA and YSYEKL. The CDR3 DNA reads as TGCGCCAGCAGCCAAGATCGGGTACTTTCAGCGGACTACAATGAGCAGTTCTTC. Protein: CASSQDRVLSADYNEQFF.

The J gene is TRBJ1-6, the V gene TRBV7-9, with D possibly TRBD1 on 5 matching bases. The CDR3 is 16 residues long. The germline V gene has CDR1 SEHNR and CDR2 FQNEAQ (reference sequence). V was pared by 6 bases and J by 7 bases, with 19 bases between. The CDR3 reads CASRIGGGGENSPLHF. DNA of the CDR3: TGTGCCAGCAGAATCGGGGGTGGAGGGGAAAATTCACCCCTCCACTTT.

The sample holds a few counts of this clonotype. The chain recombines TRBV13 with TRBJ2-7; TRBD2 is a possible D gene (6 bases). CDR3 size: 14 residues. Trimming pared 5 bases from V and 1 base from J, leaving 12 bases between. Per germline, CDR1 PRHDT and CDR2 FYEKMQ (reference sequence). The CDR3 sequence: CASSVRLDSYEQYF. In DNA, the CDR3 is TGTGCCAGCAGCGTCCGACTAGATTCCTACGAGCAGTACTTC.

The J gene is TRBJ2-1, the V gene TRBV7-6, with 12 bases aligning to TRBD2. This CDR3 has 21 residues. With 0 bases clipped from V and 0 bases from J, the junction kept 12 bases outside the gene matches. The V gene's germline CDR1 is SGHVS and CDR2 FNYEAQ. The CDR3 here is CASSLAISSGRALDSYNEQFF. CDR3 nucleotides: TGTGCCAGCAGCTTAGCGATCTCTAGCGGGAGGGCCCTCGACTCCTACAATGAGCAGTTCTTC.

The gene calls are TRBV5-1 and TRBJ2-2, with D unclear. Trimming pared 0 bases from V and 4 bases from J, leaving 10 bases between. CDR1 is SGHRS and CDR2 is YFSETQ in the germline V gene. The CDR3 totals 15 residues. The chain's CDR3 is CASSLVSTSTGELFF. CDR3 nucleotides: TGCGCCAGCAGCTTGGTGTCGACCTCCACCGGGGAGCTGTTTTTT.

The chain combines TRBV6-5 with TRBJ2-3; either TRBD1 or TRBD2 may fit D (5 bases each). The CDR3 spans 12 residues. V lost 7 bases, J lost 2 bases, and 7 bases lay in between. Germline CDR1 reads MNHEY; CDR2 reads SVGAGI. The CDR3 reads CASTGTTDTQYF. The CDR3 region has the DNA TGTGCCAGCACCGGGACCACAGATACGCAGTATTTT.